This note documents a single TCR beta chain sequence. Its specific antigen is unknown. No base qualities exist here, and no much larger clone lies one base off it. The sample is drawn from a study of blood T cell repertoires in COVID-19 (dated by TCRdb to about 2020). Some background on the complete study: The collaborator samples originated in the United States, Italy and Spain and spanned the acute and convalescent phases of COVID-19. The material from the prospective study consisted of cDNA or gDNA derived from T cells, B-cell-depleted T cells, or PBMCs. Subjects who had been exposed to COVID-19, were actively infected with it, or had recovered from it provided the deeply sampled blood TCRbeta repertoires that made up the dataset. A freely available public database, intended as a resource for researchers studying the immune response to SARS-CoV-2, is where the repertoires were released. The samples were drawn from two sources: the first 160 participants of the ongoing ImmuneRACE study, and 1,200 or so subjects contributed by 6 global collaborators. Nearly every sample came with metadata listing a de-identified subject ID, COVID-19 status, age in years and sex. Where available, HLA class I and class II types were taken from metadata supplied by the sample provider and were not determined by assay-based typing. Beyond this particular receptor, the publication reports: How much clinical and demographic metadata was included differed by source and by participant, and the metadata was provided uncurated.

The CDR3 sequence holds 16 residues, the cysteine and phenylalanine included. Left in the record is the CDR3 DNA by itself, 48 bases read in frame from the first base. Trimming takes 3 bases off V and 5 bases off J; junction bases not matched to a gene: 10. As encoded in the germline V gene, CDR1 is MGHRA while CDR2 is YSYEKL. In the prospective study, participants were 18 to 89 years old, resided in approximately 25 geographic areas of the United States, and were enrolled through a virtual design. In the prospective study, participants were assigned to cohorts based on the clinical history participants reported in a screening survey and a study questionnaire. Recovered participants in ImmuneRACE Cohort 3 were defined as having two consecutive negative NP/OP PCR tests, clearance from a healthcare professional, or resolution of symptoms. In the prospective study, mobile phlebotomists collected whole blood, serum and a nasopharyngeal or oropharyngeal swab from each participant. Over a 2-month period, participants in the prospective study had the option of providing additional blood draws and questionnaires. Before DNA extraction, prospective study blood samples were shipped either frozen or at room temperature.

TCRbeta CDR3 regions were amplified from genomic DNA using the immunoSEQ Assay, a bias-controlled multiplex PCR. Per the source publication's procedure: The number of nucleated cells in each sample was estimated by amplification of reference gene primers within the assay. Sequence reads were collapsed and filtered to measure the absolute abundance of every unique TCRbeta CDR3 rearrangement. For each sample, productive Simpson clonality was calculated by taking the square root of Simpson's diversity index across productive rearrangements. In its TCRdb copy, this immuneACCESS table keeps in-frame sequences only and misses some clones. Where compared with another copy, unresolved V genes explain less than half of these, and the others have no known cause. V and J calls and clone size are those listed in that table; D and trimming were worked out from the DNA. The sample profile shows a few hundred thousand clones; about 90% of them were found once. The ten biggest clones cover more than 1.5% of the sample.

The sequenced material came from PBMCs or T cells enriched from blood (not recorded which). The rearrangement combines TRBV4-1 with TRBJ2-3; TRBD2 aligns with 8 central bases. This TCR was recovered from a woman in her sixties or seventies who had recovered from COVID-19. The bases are TGCGCCAGCAGCCAGTATGCGGGAGGAGCGGGAGATACGCAGTATTTT. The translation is CASSQYAGGAGDTQYF.